This T cell receptor (beta chain) stems from a study of blood T cell repertoires in COVID-19. In the study overall: In each case, the material was cDNA or gDNA derived from T cells, B-cell-depleted T cells, or PBMCs.

This clone was picked up one time. Generated by immunoSEQ multiplex PCR, the TCRdb table keeps only in-frame clones and is missing some. The data hold about 180,000 clones, with nearly 90% observed a single time. The germline V gene encodes CDR1 SNHLY and CDR2 FYNNEI. CDR3 length equals 10 residues. Trimming took 5 bases from V and 8 from J, leaving 4 bases between them. This clonotype was sampled from a woman in her thirties or forties with acute COVID-19. This chain joins TRBV2 and TRBJ2-1; unclear D gene. The specimen was PBMCs or T cells enriched from blood (not recorded which). The CDR3 coding sequence is TGTGCCAGCAGTCTAGATGAGCAGTTCTTC. Its protein is CASSLDEQFF.